This TCR beta chain was captured in a study of blood T cell repertoires in COVID-19. Study context: Collection of acute and convalescent COVID-19 samples took place in the United States, Italy and Spain. Sources were T cells, B-cell-depleted T cells, or PBMCs; the material itself was cDNA or gDNA.

Germline V gene sequence: CDR1 DFQATT, CDR2 SNEGSKA (reference sequence). The CDR3 length is 11 residues. The V and J ends lost 0 bases and 11 bases respectively, with 10 bases between them. Original methodology: It was from reference gene primer amplification that nucleated cell counts were estimated. Here immunoSEQ multiplex PCR was the method, and the copy in TCRdb shows in-frame clones only, minus some. V, J and clone size were drawn from that table, and D and trimming were deduced from the DNA. The sample carries about 64,000 clones, roughly 80% recorded once. The receptor was derived from a human donor in a cohort sampled during active COVID-19. V gene TRBV20-1 combines with J gene TRBJ2-5, with D possibly TRBD1 on 5 matching bases. Sequencing was performed on peripheral blood. CDR3 nucleotide sequence: TGCAGTGCTAGAGAAGGACAAGAGCAGTACTTC. It specifies CSAREGQEQYF.